The T cell receptor (beta chain) described here comes from a study of CD8 T cells in ankylosing spondylitis. In the case of this clonotype: Its matching antigen is unknown.

Study findings and constraints: Past research had described some motif variants in reactive arthritis synovial fluid and blood. The authors found the disease-linked clones to be CD8+ and relatively rare in peripheral blood. Disease-linked clones reportedly showed significant enrichment in matched ankylosing spondylitis synovial fluid. Ankylosing spondylitis blood appeared to carry a characteristic TCR beta motif of roughly 8 highly homologous variants.

The CDR3 covers 15 residues. Germline-derived CDR1 and CDR2 are KGHDR and SFDVKD. Between the trimmed V and J ends, which lost 7 bases and 2 bases, there was a span of 13 bases. Using quantitative 5'-RACE with molecular barcodes, the authors made TCR beta libraries. TCRdb called the 5' RACE reads again in MiXCR, with one record for every CDR3 protein. Of around 770,000 distinct CDR3 sequences detected, over 9.5% appear once; the ten largest clones hold roughly 0.51%. Sample: blood, either unsorted or a sorted T cell fraction (not recorded which). The receptor was derived from a male donor with ankylosing spondylitis. This chain connects TRBV24-1 to TRBJ2-2; D ambiguous. The CDR3 here is CATSTRDPNTGELFF. In nucleotides, the CDR3 is TGTGCCACCAGCACCAGAGATCCTAACACCGGGGAGCTGTTTTTT.